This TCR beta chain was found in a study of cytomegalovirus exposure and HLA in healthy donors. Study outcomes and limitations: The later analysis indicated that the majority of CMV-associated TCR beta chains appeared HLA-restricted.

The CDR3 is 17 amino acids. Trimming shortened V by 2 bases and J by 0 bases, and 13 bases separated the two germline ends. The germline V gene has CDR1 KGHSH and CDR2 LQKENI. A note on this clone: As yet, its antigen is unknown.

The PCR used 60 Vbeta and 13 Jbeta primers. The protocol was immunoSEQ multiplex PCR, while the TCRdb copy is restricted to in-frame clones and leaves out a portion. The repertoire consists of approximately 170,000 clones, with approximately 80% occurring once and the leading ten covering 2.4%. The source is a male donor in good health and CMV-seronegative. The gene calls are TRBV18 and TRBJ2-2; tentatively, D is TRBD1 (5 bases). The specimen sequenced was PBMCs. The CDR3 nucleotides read TGTGCCAGCTCACCAGCTATGACAGATCCGAACACCGGGGAGCTGTTTTTT. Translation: CASSPAMTDPNTGELFF.